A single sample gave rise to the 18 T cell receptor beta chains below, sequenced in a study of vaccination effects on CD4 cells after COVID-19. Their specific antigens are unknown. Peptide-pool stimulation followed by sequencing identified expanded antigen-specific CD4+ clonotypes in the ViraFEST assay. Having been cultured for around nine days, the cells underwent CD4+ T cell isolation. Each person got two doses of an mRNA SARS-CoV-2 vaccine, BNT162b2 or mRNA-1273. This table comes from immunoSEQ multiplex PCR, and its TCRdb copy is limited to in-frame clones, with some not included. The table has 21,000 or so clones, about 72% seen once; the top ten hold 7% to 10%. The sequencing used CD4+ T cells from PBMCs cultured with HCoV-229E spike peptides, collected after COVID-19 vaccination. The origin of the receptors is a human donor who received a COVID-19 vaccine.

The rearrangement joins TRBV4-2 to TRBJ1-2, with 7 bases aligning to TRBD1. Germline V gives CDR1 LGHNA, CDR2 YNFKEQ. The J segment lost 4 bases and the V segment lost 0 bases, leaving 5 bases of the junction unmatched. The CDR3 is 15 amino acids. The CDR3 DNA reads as TGTGCCAGCAGCCAAGAAAGGGGGCAGATCTATGGCTACACCTTC. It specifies CASSQERGQIYGYTF.

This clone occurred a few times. The CDR3 sequence: CSAAPGGEQFF. For the CDR3, the DNA is TGCAGTGCTGCCCCAGGGGGTGAGCAGTTCTTC. The rearrangement uses TRBV20-1 and TRBJ2-1, with TRBD1 matching 7 bases. CDR1 DFQATT and CDR2 SNEGSKA come from the germline V gene (reference sequence). V trimming: 5 bases; J trimming: 9 bases; junction bases outside the gene matches: 4. The CDR3 has 11 amino acids.

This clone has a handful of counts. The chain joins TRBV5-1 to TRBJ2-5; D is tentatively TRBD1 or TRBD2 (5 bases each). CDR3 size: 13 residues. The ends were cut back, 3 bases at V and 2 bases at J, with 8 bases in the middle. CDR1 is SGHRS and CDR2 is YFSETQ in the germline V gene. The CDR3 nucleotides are TGCGCCAGCAGCTGGGACCTACAAGAGACCCAGTACTTC. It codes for CASSWDLQETQYF.

In DNA, the CDR3 is TGTGCCAGCAGCCAATGGACTAGCGGGTACAATGAGCAGTTCTTC. This codes for CASSQWTSGYNEQFF. V and J are TRBV14 and TRBJ2-1; TRBD2 aligns across 11 bases. The CDR3 sequence is 15 residues long. V dropped 2 bases and J dropped 4; count of bases not matched to a gene: 1. Germline CDR1 SGHDN, CDR2 FVKESK.

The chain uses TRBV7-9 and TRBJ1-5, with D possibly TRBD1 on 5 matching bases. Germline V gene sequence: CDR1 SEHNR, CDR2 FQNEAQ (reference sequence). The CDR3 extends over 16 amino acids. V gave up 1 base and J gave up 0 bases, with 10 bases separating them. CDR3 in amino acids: CASSLGGGSSNQPQHF. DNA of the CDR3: TGTGCCAGCAGCTTAGGGGGGGGGAGTAGCAATCAGCCCCAGCATTTT.

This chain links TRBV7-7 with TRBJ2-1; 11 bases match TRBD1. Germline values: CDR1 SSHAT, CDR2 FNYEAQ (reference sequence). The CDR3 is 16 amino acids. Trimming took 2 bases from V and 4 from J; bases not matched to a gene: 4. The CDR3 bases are TGTGCCAGCAGCTTAACCGGGACAGGGGGATACAATGAGCAGTTCTTC. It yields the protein CASSLTGTGGYNEQFF. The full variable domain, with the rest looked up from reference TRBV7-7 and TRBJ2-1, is GAGVSQSPRYKVTKRGQDVTLRCDPISSHATLYWYQQALGQGPEFLTYFNYEAQPDKSGLPSDRFSAERPEGSISTLTIQRTEQRDSAMYRCASSLTGTGGYNEQFFGPGTRLTVL.

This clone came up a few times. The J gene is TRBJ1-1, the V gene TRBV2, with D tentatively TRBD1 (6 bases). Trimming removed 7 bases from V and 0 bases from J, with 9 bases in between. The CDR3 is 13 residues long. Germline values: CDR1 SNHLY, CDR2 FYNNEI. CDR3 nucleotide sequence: TGTGCCAGCAAACAGGGAGTGAACACTGAAGCTTTCTTT. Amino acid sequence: CASKQGVNTEAFF.

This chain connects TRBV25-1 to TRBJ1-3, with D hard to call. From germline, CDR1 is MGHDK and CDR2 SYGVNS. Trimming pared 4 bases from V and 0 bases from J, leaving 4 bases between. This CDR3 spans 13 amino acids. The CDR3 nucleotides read TGTGCCAGCAGTGTGGGCTCTGGAAACACCATATATTTT. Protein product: CASSVGSGNTIYF.

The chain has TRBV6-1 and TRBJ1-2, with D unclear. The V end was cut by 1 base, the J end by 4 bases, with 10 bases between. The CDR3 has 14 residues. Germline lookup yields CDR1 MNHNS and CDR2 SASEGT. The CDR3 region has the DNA TGTGCCAGCAGTGAAGTTGAGGGTCGCTATGGCTACACCTTC. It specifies CASSEVEGRYGYTF.

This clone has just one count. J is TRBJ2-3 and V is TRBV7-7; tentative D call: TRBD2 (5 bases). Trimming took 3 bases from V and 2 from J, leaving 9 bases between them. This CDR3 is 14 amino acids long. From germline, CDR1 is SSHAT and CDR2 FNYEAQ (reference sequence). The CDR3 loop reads CASSLTGSTDTQYF. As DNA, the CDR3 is TGTGCCAGCAGCTTGACGGGATCCACAGATACGCAGTATTTT.

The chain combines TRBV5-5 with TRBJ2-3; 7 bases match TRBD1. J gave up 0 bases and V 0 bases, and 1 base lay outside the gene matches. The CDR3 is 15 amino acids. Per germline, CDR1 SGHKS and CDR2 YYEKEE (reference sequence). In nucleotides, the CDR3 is TGTGCCAGCAGCTTGGCGGACAGGAGCACAGATACGCAGTATTTT. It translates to CASSLADRSTDTQYF.

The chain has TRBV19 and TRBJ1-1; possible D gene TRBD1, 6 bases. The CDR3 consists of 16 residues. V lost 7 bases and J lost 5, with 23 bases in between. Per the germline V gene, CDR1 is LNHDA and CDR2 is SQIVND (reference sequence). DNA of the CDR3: TGTGCCAGTACCCCAACAGGGTCGGGGTGGGGTACTGAAGCTTTCTTT. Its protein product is CASTPTGSGWGTEAFF.

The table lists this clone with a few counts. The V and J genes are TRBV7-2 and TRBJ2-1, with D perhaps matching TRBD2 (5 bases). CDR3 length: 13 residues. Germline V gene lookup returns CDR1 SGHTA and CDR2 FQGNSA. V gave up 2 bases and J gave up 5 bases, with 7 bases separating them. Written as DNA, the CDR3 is TGTGCCAGCAGCTTATCGAGGGACAATGAGCAGTTCTTC. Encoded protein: CASSLSRDNEQFF.

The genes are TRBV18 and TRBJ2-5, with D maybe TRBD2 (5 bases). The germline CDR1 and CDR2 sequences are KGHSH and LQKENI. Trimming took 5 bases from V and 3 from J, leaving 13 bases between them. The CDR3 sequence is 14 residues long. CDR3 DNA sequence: TGTGCCAGCTCATCCAGGACTTCGGAAGAGACCCAGTACTTC. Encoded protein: CASSSRTSEETQYF.

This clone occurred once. The CDR3 DNA sequence: TGTGCCAGCAACAGACAGGGCCCCAACACTGAAGCTTTCTTT. This translates into CASNRQGPNTEAFF. The chain is built from TRBV27 and TRBJ1-1; TRBD1 matches 7 bases. V lost 7 bases, J lost 2 bases, and 7 bases stayed unmatched. CDR1 is MNHEY and CDR2 is SMNVEV in the germline V gene (reference sequence). There are 14 residues in the CDR3.

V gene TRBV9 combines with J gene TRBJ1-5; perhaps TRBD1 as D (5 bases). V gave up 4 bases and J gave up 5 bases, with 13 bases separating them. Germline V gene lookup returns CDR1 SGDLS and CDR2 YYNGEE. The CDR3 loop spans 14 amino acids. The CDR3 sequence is CASSQGASDQPQHF. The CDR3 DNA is TGTGCCAGCAGCCAGGGAGCTTCGGATCAGCCCCAGCATTTT.

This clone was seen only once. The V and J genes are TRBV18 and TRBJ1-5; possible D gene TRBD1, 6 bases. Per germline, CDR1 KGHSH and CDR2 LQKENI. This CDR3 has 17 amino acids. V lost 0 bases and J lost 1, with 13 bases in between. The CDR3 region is CASSPPTMGGSNQPQHF. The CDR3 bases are TGTGCCAGCTCACCACCAACGATGGGGGGCAGCAATCAGCCCCAGCATTTT.

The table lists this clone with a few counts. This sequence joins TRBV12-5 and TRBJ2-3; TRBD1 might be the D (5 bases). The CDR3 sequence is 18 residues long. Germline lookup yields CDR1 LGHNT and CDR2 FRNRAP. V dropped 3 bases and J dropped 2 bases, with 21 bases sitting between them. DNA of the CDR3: TGTGCTAGTGGTTTCGTATGGGGCGCCGGTACGGACACAGATACGCAGTATTTT. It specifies CASGFVWGAGTDTDTQYF.